What follows is one T cell receptor (beta chain) and its context. The antigen this receptor binds is unknown. There are no base qualities to consult, and no much larger clone falls within one base. The sample belongs to a study of T cells in Graves' hyperthyroidism and ophthalmopathy (dated by TCRdb to the late 2010s). About the full investigation: Peripheral blood samples were taken at the time of initial diagnosis, prior to any treatment. TCR V-J signatures able to tell the groups apart were searched for in a discovery cohort of 100 patients, of whom more than 40 had Graves' ophthalmopathy and about 60 had stable Graves' hyperthyroidism. The 75 to 100 discovery patients were randomly split 7:3 into training and test sets. The study also compared thyroid tissue and blood T-cell repertoires from 5 to 7 Graves' hyperthyroidism patients. Prospective prediction of ophthalmopathy was tested in an independent validation cohort of 18 to 20 hyperthyroidism patients and 15 to 17 patients who later progressed to ophthalmopathy. After sampling, hyperthyroidism patients received methimazole starting at 30 mg daily, and ophthalmopathy patients received high-dose intravenous methylprednisolone. The paper reports TCR Vbeta CDR3 sequencing of fewer than 150 peripheral blood samples: some 44 ophthalmopathy, about 75 hyperthyroidism and around 17 progressor patients.

V is cut by 0 bases and J by 1 base, and the space between the germline ends is 10 bases. The germline V gene encodes CDR1 SGDLS and CDR2 YYNGEE. From the cysteine up to the phenylalanine, the CDR3 has a length of 16 residues. Just CDR3 DNA is preserved here, 48 bases in frame from base 1. Stable Graves' hyperthyroidism was defined as no progression to ophthalmopathy during 18 months of follow-up. Hyperthyroidism patients were aged 18 to 65 years and newly diagnosed, with disease duration of less than 2 months. Exclusion was applied to patients with uncontrolled infections, other autoimmune diseases, pregnancy or lactation. Diagnoses were established on the basis of clinical symptoms, serum thyroxine and TRAb, thyroid ultrasound, and orbital computed tomography. PBMCs were isolated from 7.5 to 10 ml of fresh peripheral blood by Ficoll-Paque density gradient centrifugation. Total RNA was extracted using Trizol reagent, and RNA quality was assessed on an Agilent 2100 Bioanalyzer.

The TCR beta CDR3 regions were amplified from the RNA transcripts. The TCR CDR3 was subjected to a first round of RT-PCR using the HTBI primer set and the Qiagen OneStep RT-PCR kit. Libraries were constructed in a second round of multiplex PCR, after which size selection and purification were carried out. The libraries were sequenced on an Illumina HiSeq2000 using paired-end 100 bp reads. Under the source paper's analysis protocol: SOAPnuke was used to process the raw data, with reads discarded if the reads contained adapters or uncalled bases, had a mean Phred below 15, or lacked an exact constant-primer or identifier match. High-quality paired reads were merged using COPE v1.2.5, and each unique nucleotide sequence was defined as a clonotype. Clonotypes were aligned to IMGT TRBV, TRBD and TRBJ reference segments using MiTCR v1.1. Only V-J combinations with frequency above 0.0001, covering about 99% of repertoires, were analysed. A TCS score was defined as the ratio between F50 (clonal expansion) and ExV (chaos), using BLOSUM62-based TCRdist between CDR3 peptides within each V-J. Welch's t-statistics and random forest reduced just over 500 V-J features to under 15, which were used in a naive Bayes classifier (R e1071). The Morisita-Horn index was used to measure how similar the thyroid and blood repertoires were. TCRdb passed the public sequencing reads through fastp at Q25 and MiXCR, retaining productive beta sequences. Every distinct CDR3 protein forms one entry, paired with its most common genes and DNA. These V and J calls derive from TCRdb rather than the authors' analysis. The sample includes about 680,000 distinct CDR3 sequences, with 35% observed a single time. The biggest ten clones account for 31% of the sample.

Overall study results and their limits: Sample size was not statistically predetermined, and blinding of investigators to group allocation was not performed. Most expanded thyroid clonotypes (frequency above 0.001) were also detected in blood, a finding suggesting that blood repertoires may reflect thyroid immune responses. In validation, the model predicted progression to ophthalmopathy a median of roughly 6.1 months before onset, with about 71% sensitivity and roughly 79% specificity. In cross-validation, a model built on a 13 V-J signature told ophthalmopathy apart from stable hyperthyroidism with roughly 87% sensitivity and around 84% specificity, and in testing the same model reached 80%/75%.

The TCR originated in a middle-aged woman with Graves' hyperthyroidism. The chain joins TRBV9 to TRBJ2-2; 5 matching bases give a weak D call of TRBD1. Sequencing was done on a sample of blood. The CDR3 sequence is CASSVGVTVNTGELFF. The base sequence is TGTGCCAGCAGCGTAGGGGTGACAGTGAACACCGGGGAGCTGTTTTTT.